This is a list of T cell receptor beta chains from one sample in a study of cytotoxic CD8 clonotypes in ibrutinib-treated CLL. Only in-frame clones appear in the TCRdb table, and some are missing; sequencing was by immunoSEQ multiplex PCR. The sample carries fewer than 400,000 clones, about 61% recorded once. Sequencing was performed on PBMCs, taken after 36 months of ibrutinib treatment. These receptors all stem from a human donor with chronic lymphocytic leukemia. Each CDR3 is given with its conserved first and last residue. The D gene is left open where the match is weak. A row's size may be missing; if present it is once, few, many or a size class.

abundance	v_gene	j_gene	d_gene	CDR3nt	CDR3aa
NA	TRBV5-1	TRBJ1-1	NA	TGCGCCAGCACCCCGGGGCGGGTCGTCAACACTGAAGCTTTCTTT	CASTPGRVVNTEAFF
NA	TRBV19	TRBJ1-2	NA	TGTGCCAGTAGTCCCCAGGCAAGAAACTATGGCTACACCTTC	CASSPQARNYGYTF
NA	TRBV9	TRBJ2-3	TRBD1	TGTGCCAGCAGCGTAGGGACAGGGGCCCTTAATACGCAGTATTTT	CASSVGTGALNTQYF
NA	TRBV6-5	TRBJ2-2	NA	TGTGCCAGCAGTTCCCCGGAGGGGTCGAACACCGGGGAGCTGTTTTTT	CASSSPEGSNTGELFF
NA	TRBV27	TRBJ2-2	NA	TGTGCCAGCAGTCCCACGGGCAGGGTTAACACCGGGGAGCTGTTTTTT	CASSPTGRVNTGELFF
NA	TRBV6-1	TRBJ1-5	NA	TGTGCCAGCAGGACCCGGGGCCTAGGCAATCAGCCCCAGCATTTT	CASRTRGLGNQPQHF
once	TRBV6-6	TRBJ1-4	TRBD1	TGTGCCAGCAGTGTCGGACAGGGGGTTGAAAAACTGTTTTTT	CASSVGQGVEKLFF
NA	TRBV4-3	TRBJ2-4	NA	TGCGCCAGCAGCCATCTTAAGGGTCGAGCCAAAAACATTCAGTACTTC	CASSHLKGRAKNIQYF
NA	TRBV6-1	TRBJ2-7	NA	TGTGCCAGCAGGTCGTTTTACAGTTTCTACTACGAGCAGTACTTC	CASRSFYSFYYEQYF
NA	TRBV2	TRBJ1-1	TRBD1	TGTGCCAGCATAGAGGACAGGGGAATTGGCACTGAAGCTTTCTTT	CASIEDRGIGTEAFF
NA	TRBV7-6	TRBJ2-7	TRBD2	TGTGCCAGCAGCACTACTAGCGGGAGTGTGTACGAGCAGTACTTC	CASSTTSGSVYEQYF
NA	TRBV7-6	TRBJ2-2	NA	TGTGCCAGCAGCTTACCCCCCGATCAGAACACCGGGGAGCTGTTTTTT	CASSLPPDQNTGELFF
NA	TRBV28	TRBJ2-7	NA	TGTGCCAGCAGTCAAGGACAAGTATACGAGCAGTACTTC	CASSQGQVYEQYF
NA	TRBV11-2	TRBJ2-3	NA	TGTGCCAGCAGCTTAGAACGGGATACGCAGTATTTT	CASSLERDTQYF
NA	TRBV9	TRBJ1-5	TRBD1	TGTGCCAGCAGCTCCGAGACAGGGGGGCCCCAGCATTTT	CASSSETGGPQHF
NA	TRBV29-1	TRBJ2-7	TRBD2	TGCAGCGTTGTCCCAGGGTCTTCGCTTTTTGGACTAGCGGGCTACGAGCAGTACTTC	CSVVPGSSLFGLAGYEQYF
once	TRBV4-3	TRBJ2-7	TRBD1	TGCGCCAGCAGCCAAGATCTGACGCGGTACGGGACAGGGGTTTACGAGCAGTACTTC	CASSQDLTRYGTGVYEQYF
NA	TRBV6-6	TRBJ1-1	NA	TGTGCCAGCAGTCCCTGGCAGGGTGTGGAAGCTTTCTTT	CASSPWQGVEAFF
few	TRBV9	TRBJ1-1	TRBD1	TGTGCCAGCAGCGGGGTGGCAGGGGGAGCTTTCTTT	CASSGVAGGAFF
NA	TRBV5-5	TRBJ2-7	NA	TGTGCCAGCAGCTTGGTAGGCCTAACCCGGGGATACGAGCAGTACTTC	CASSLVGLTRGYEQYF
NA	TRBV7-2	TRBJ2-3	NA	TGTGCCAGCAGCTTAGATGGGGGTCCCACAGATACGCAGTATTTT	CASSLDGGPTDTQYF
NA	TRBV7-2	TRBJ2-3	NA	TGTGCCAGCAGCTTAGAGGCTGGAATGGGTACGCAGTATTTT	CASSLEAGMGTQYF
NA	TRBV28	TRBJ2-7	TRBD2	TGTGCCAGCAGTTTAAGCGGGAGGTACTACGAGCAGTACTTC	CASSLSGRYYEQYF
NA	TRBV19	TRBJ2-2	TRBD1	TGTGCCAGTAGTTGGGACAGGGGGCCCGGGGAGCTGTTTTTT	CASSWDRGPGELFF
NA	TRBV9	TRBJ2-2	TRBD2	TGTGCCAGCGGACTAGCGGGAGTGATCGGGGAGCTGTTTTTT	CASGLAGVIGELFF
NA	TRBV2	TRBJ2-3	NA	TGTGCCAGCAGGGGGGAAGGTTACATGTATACGCAGTATTTT	CASRGEGYMYTQYF
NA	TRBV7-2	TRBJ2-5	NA	TGTGCCAGCAGCAGACAAGAGACCCAGTACTTC	CASSRQETQYF
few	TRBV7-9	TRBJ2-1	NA	TGTGCCAGCAGCCCGGGGAACAATGAGCAGTTCTTC	CASSPGNNEQFF
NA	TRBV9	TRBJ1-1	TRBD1	TGTGCCAGCAGCGTAGGGACAGGGTATACTGAAGCTTTCTTT	CASSVGTGYTEAFF
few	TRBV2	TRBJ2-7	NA	TGTGCCAGCATGGCCGGGGCCCGGGGGCAGTACTTC	CASMAGARGQYF
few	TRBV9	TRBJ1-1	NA	TGTGCCAGCAGCTACCCGGGAGTTGAAGCTTTCTTT	CASSYPGVEAFF
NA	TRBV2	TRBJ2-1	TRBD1	TGTGCCAGCAGTGGGCGGGACAGGGGGCGGTACAATGAGCAGTTCTTC	CASSGRDRGRYNEQFF
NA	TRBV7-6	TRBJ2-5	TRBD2	TGTGCCAGCAGCTTACCGACTAGCGGGCGAAAAGAGACCCAGTACTTC	CASSLPTSGRKETQYF
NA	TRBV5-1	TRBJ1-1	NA	TGCGCCAGCATTTTGAACGGTAAAGCTTTCTTT	CASILNGKAFF
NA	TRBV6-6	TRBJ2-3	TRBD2	TGTGCCAGCACGGAGCGGGGGGATTCAGATACGCAGTATTTT	CASTERGDSDTQYF
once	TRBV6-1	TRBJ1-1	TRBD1	TGTGCCAGCATCCTCAACAGGGGAACTGAAGCTTTCTTT	CASILNRGTEAFF
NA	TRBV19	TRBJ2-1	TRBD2	TGTGCCAGTAGTTCCTCAGGTAGCGGGGGGGTCAATGAGCAGTTCTTC	CASSSSGSGGVNEQFF